This passage covers 21 T cell receptor beta chains from one sample sequenced in a study of T cells in women clearing cervical HPV infection. Sequenced by immunoSEQ multiplex PCR; TCRdb stores in-frame clones only, minus some. This table lists about 24,000 clones. The material sequenced was blood buffy coat. The receptors here all came from a woman aged 18 to 75 with a cervical HPV16 infection that either progressed to CIN3+ or cleared (not recorded which).

Note on this clone: From the germline J gene comes the end of the CDR3, since the read stops 3 residues before it. The chain is built from TRBV20-1 and TRBJ1-5; D possibly corresponds to TRBD1 (5 bases). The CDR3 spans 15 residues. Germline V CDR1 and CDR2: DFQATT, SNEGSKA (reference sequence). Trimming left V 0 bases short and J 5 bases short, with 14 bases between. CDR3 loop: CSARDGQGGHQPQHF. The covered CDR3 bases are TGCAGTGCTAGAGACGGGCAGGGAGGTCATCAGCCC.

To note about this clone: Read sequence stops 3 residues before the CDR3 end, and the germline J gene provides the missing end. V gene TRBV19 combines with J gene TRBJ2-1; no definite D call. Germline CDR1 and CDR2: LNHDA and SQIVND (reference sequence). Trimming pared 8 bases from V and 9 bases from J, leaving 14 bases between. The CDR3 consists of 12 residues. The sequenced part of the CDR3 DNA is TGTGCCAGTTCAATAGGGTTTCGTGAG. Amino acids: CASSIGFRE. The full CDR3 protein is CASSIGFREQFF.

Note on this clone: Read sequence stops 3 residues before the CDR3 end, and the germline J gene provides the missing end. The V call is TRBV14, the J call TRBJ2-7, with D possibly TRBD2 on 5 matching bases. Trimming left V 4 bases short and J 3 bases short, with 10 bases between. The CDR3 loop spans 13 amino acids. CDR1 SGHDN and CDR2 FVKESK come from the germline V gene. The CDR3 loop is CASSPSGDYEQYF. The part of the CDR3 DNA that was read is TGTGCCAGCAGCCCGTCCGGGGACTACGAG.

Of note for this clone: The read terminates 3 residues ahead of where the CDR3 ends, so the germline J gene completes it. The gene calls are TRBV7-2 and TRBJ1-1, with D possibly matching TRBD1 (6 bases). The length of the CDR3 is 13 residues. Germline values: CDR1 SGHTA, CDR2 FQGNSA. V dropped 1 base and J dropped 6 bases, with 9 bases sitting between them. CDR3 region: CASSLEEGAEAFF. The CDR3 DNA, read in part, is TGTGCCAGCAGCTTAGAGGAGGGGGCTGAA. The whole variable domain, filled in from reference TRBV7-2 and TRBJ1-1, reads GAGVSQSPSNKVTEKGKDVELRCDPISGHTALYWYRQSLGQGLEFLIYFQGNSAPDKSGLPSDRFSAERTGGSVSTLTIQRTQQEDSAVYLCASSLEEGAEAFFGQGTRLTVV.

Remarks on this clone: The read falls 3 residues short of the CDR3 end, and the missing part is taken from the germline J gene. The genes are TRBV18 and TRBJ2-3; D is unclear. Germline V lookup: CDR1 KGHSH, CDR2 LQKENI. Deletions cut 1 base from V and 4 bases from J, with 6 bases between. There are 13 residues in the CDR3. CDR3 amino acids: CASSPRSADTQYF. The CDR3 bases that were read are TGTGCCAGCTCACCACGGTCGGCAGATACG.

With regard to this clone: The DNA ends 3 residues before the CDR3 does, and the rest of the CDR3 is filled in from the germline J gene. The rearrangement uses TRBV12-3 or TRBV12-4 and TRBJ2-1, with 12 bases that match TRBD2. After removal of 7 bases from V and 9 bases from J, the junction contained 10 bases not matched to a gene. The CDR3 runs to 15 residues. Incomplete CDR3 DNA: TGTGCCAGCATTCAAACCCTAGCGGGAGGGACTGAG. This gives the protein CASIQTLAGGTE. The CDR3 reads in full as CASIQTLAGGTEQFF.

Remarks on this clone: The CDR3 end falls 3 residues outside the read, so it is completed with the germline J gene. This chain uses TRBV19 with TRBJ2-5, with a weak D call TRBD2 (5 bases). Per germline, CDR1 LNHDA and CDR2 SQIVND (reference sequence). This CDR3 spans 15 amino acids. Trimming removed 1 base at V and 1 base at J, with 10 bases between. CDR3 loop: CASSIGAGGQETQYF. The CDR3 DNA, read in part, is TGTGCCAGTAGTATAGGGGCAGGAGGCCAAGAGACC. The full variable domain, its missing parts supplied by reference TRBV19 and TRBJ2-5, is DGGITQSPKYLFRKEGQNVTLSCEQNLNHDAMYWYRQDPGQGLRLIYYSQIVNDFQKGDIAEGYSVSREKKESFPLTVTSAQKNPTAFYLCASSIGAGGQETQYFGPGTRLLVL.

Note on this clone: The read falls 3 residues short of the CDR3 end, and the missing part is taken from the germline J gene. This chain links TRBV7-9 with TRBJ2-4; tentative D call: TRBD1 (5 bases). The CDR3 runs 15 residues. Germline CDR1 reads SEHNR; CDR2 reads FQNEAQ (reference sequence). This chain's CDR3 is CASTLWAGPNYGQYF. Partial CDR3 DNA: TGTGCCAGCACTCTGTGGGCAGGGCCTAACTATGGT.

Comment on this clone: The CDR3 end falls 3 residues outside the read, so it is completed with the germline J gene. The chain joins TRBV20-1 to TRBJ1-5; D is uncertain. The V gene's germline CDR1 is DFQATT and CDR2 SNEGSKA (reference sequence). The CDR3 loop spans 14 amino acids. V was clipped by 2 bases and J by 9 bases, with 17 bases between them. The DNA read from the CDR3 is TGCAGTGCTAGATCTGGGCCAGGCCTCGTGCCC. This codes for CSARSGPGLVP. In full, the CDR3 reads CSARSGPGLVPQHF.

A word on this clone: The CDR3 end lies 3 residues beyond the end of the read and is filled in from the germline J gene. The chain joins TRBV7-9 to TRBJ2-7; a weak D match, TRBD1 (6 bases). V was pared by 5 bases and J by 1 base, with 12 bases between. CDR1 is SEHNR, CDR2 FQNEAQ, per germline (reference sequence). The CDR3 sequence is 14 residues long. The DNA read from the CDR3 is TGTGCCAGCAGCCCATGGACAGATTCCTACGAG. This encodes CASSPWTDSYE. The full CDR3 protein is CASSPWTDSYEQYF.

Worth noting for this clone: The sequenced fragment ends 3 residues before the CDR3 boundary, so the rest is inferred from the germline J gene. This chain uses TRBV2 with TRBJ2-4; 9 positions match TRBD1. The CDR3 has 13 residues. Germline CDR1 and CDR2: SNHLY and FYNNEI. The CDR3 sequence: CASRTGQGYGQYF. The covered CDR3 bases are TGTGCCAGCAGGACGGGACAGGGTTATGGT. Together with reference TRBV2 and TRBJ2-4, the CDR3 gives the full variable domain: EPEVTQTPSHQVTQMGQEVILRCVPISNHLYFYWYRQILGQKVEFLVSFYNNEISEKSEIFDDQFSVERPDGSNFTLKIRSTKLEDSAMYFCASRTGQGYGQYFGAGTRLSVL.

Concerning this clone itself: The read ends 3 residues shy of where the CDR3 ends; the end is completed using the germline J gene. The chain links TRBV4-1 to TRBJ2-7; TRBD1 agrees at 7 bases. This CDR3 comprises 16 residues. J lost 3 bases, V lost 3 bases, and 11 bases had no gene match. From germline, CDR1 is MGHRA and CDR2 YSYEKL. The covered CDR3 bases are TGCGCCAGCAGCCAGGAGAAAAGAGGGGGCTTCTACGAG. Its protein product is CASSQEKRGGFYE. The complete CDR3 sequence is CASSQEKRGGFYEQYF.

CDR3 bases read: TGTGCCAGCAGCTTGGGGGCTGTCTCCTACGAC. Protein: CASSLGAVSYD. From start to end, the CDR3 is CASSLGAVSYDYTF. The chain employs TRBV5-4 and TRBJ1-2; unclear D gene. The read ends 3 residues shy of where the CDR3 ends; the end is completed using the germline J gene. The CDR3 is made up of 14 amino acids. The germline CDR1 and CDR2 sequences are SGHNT and YYREEE (reference sequence).

For this clone: The CDR3 end lies 3 residues beyond the end of the read and is filled in from the germline J gene. The chain uses TRBV7-3 and TRBJ1-4, with D perhaps TRBD1 (5 bases). Looked up from germline, CDR1 is SGHTA and CDR2 is FQGTGA. This CDR3 region has 15 residues. The part of the CDR3 DNA that was read is TGTGCCAGCAGCTTACAGAGCTCTGGGGCCAACGTA. Amino acid sequence: CASSLQSSGANV. The whole CDR3 reads CASSLQSSGANVLFF.

With regard to this clone: Read coverage stops 3 residues before the CDR3 terminus; the germline J gene supplies the remainder. The chain has TRBV5-1 and TRBJ1-3; perhaps TRBD1 as D (5 bases). Germline CDR1 and CDR2: SGHRS and YFSETQ. The CDR3 loop spans 16 amino acids. V dropped 0 bases and J dropped 4 bases, with 14 bases sitting between them. Partial CDR3 DNA: TGCGCCAGCAGCTTGGCCAAAGGGGTGTCGGGAAACACC. Translation: CASSLAKGVSGNT. The entire CDR3 protein reads CASSLAKGVSGNTIYF.

About this clone itself: With the read ending 3 residues before the CDR3 end, the germline J gene is used to fill in that end. The V call is TRBV11-2, the J call TRBJ2-1; 14 nucleotides align to TRBD2. Germline trimming cut 3 bases from V and 6 bases from J; bases unmatched to any gene: 1. Germline CDR1 and CDR2: SGHAT and FQNNGV. The CDR3 extends over 15 amino acids. This CDR3 reads CASSLGTSGGNEQFF. CDR3 DNA, as far as it was read: TGTGCCAGCAGCTTGGGGACTAGCGGGGGCAATGAG.

As concerns this clone: The CDR3 extends 3 residues past the end of the read, so its final part is completed from the germline J gene. The chain recombines TRBV19 with TRBJ2-3; 10 bases are a match to TRBD2. CDR1 LNHDA and CDR2 SQIVND come from the germline V gene (reference sequence). The CDR3 covers 16 residues. V lost 4 bases and J lost 2; bases outside the gene matches: 6. The CDR3 loop reads CASSRPSGRNTDTQYF. CDR3 DNA, as far as it was read: TGTGCCAGTAGTAGGCCTAGCGGGAGAAACACAGATACG. Full variable domain (outside the CDR3, taken from reference TRBV19 and TRBJ2-3): DGGITQSPKYLFRKEGQNVTLSCEQNLNHDAMYWYRQDPGQGLRLIYYSQIVNDFQKGDIAEGYSVSREKKESFPLTVTSAQKNPTAFYLCASSRPSGRNTDTQYFGPGTRLTVL.

Comments on this clone: The read terminates 3 residues ahead of where the CDR3 ends, so the germline J gene completes it. The V gene is TRBV5-1, the J gene TRBJ1-1, with D possibly being TRBD1 (5 bases). The ends were cut back, 1 base at V and 0 bases at J, with 10 bases in the middle. Germline CDR1 reads SGHRS; CDR2 reads YFSETQ. The CDR3 spans 15 residues. The DNA read from the CDR3 is TGCGCCAGCAGCTTGTCACAGGTCTTGAACACTGAA. This encodes CASSLSQVLNTE. Given in full, the CDR3 is CASSLSQVLNTEAFF. The whole variable domain, remainder taken from reference TRBV5-1 and TRBJ1-1, is KAGVTQTPRYLIKTRGQQVTLSCSPISGHRSVSWYQQTPGQGLQFLFEYFSETQRNKGNFPGRFSGRQFSNSRSEMNVSTLELGDSALYLCASSLSQVLNTEAFFGQGTRLTVV.

This clone is called medium-sized based on its frequency. Sequencing ends 3 residues short of the CDR3 end; the germline J gene provides the rest. This sequence joins TRBV19 and TRBJ1-5, with 7 bases aligning to TRBD1. The CDR3 covers 16 residues. J was trimmed by 0 bases and V by 7 bases; bases with no gene match: 9. Germline V gives CDR1 LNHDA, CDR2 SQIVND (reference sequence). The CDR3 DNA, read in part, is TGTGCCAGTACATCCAGGGGGTTCGATAGCAATCAGCCC. Residues: CASTSRGFDSNQP. The entire CDR3 sequence reads CASTSRGFDSNQPQHF.

Comments on this clone: The read terminates 3 residues before the CDR3 end, so the remaining end is supplied by the germline J gene. The V call is TRBV28, the J call TRBJ2-2; D gene ambiguous. CDR1 and CDR2 from the germline V gene are MDHEN and SYDVKM. The CDR3 covers 13 residues. The V gene lost 5 bases and the J gene lost 4 bases, with 8 bases spanning the gap. The CDR3 loop is CASSLLSTGELFF. The CDR3 DNA, read in part, is TGTGCCAGCAGTCTACTCTCCACCGGGGAG. Filled out from reference TRBV28 and TRBJ2-2, the complete variable domain reads DVKVTQSSRYLVKRTGEKVFLECVQDMDHENMFWYRQDPGLGLRLIYFSYDVKMKEKGDIPEGYSVSREKKERFSLILESASTNQTSMYLCASSLLSTGELFFGEGSRLTVL.

About this clone itself: Read coverage stops 3 residues before the CDR3 terminus; the germline J gene supplies the remainder. The V gene is TRBV20-1, the J gene TRBJ2-3; possible D gene TRBD2, 5 bases. The germline V gene has CDR1 DFQATT and CDR2 SNEGSKA (reference sequence). CDR3 length: 13 residues. Trimming stripped 6 bases from V and 1 base from J, with 11 bases between. The part of the CDR3 DNA that was read is TGCAGTGCCCCGGGTAGCGGCACAGATACG. It specifies CSAPGSGTDT. The CDR3 in full is CSAPGSGTDTQYF.